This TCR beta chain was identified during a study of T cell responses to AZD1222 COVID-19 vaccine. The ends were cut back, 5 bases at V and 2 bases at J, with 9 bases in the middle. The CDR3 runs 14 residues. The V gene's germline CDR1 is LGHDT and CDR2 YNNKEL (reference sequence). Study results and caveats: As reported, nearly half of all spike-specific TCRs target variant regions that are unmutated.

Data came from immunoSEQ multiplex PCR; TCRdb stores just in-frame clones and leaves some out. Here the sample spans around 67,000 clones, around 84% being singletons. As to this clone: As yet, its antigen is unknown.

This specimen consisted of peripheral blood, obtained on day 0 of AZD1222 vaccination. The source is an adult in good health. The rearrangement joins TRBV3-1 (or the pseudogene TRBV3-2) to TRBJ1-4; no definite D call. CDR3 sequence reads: CASSSRKTNEKLFF. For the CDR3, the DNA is TGTGCCAGCAGCTCTAGGAAGACTAATGAAAAACTGTTTTTT.